The clone carrying this T cell receptor beta chain was observed a handful of times. The source of the sample is a study of regulatory T cells in long-lasting Graves disease. Time point noted: persistent/refractory GD, antithyroid drugs over 5 years with positive TRAb. PBMC RNA was the source of the TCR library. Arm-PCR of CDR3 regions and iRepertoire HTBI primers were the basis on which TCR beta libraries were built. TCRdb processed the multiplex PCR reads anew with MiXCR; each CDR3 protein has one entry. The table includes about 660,000 distinct CDR3 sequences, 30% detected once. The clonotype originates from a female donor with Graves disease. The sequenced sample was peripheral blood mononuclear cells (PBMCs), obtained when the disease was refractory, from a patient treated with antithyroid drugs.

In DNA, the CDR3 is TGTGCCAGCAGCTTTGGTTCGCCCAGCGCCTACGAGCAGTACTTC. This codes for CASSFGSPSAYEQYF. This chain uses TRBV11-2 with TRBJ2-7; the D is unclear. V lost 3 bases and J 2 bases, leaving 14 bases between the germline ends. This CDR3 is 15 amino acids long. From germline, CDR1 is SGHAT and CDR2 FQNNGV.